This T cell receptor beta chain was sequenced in a study of CD4+ T cells in melanoma. Study findings and constraints: Neoantigen-specific CD4+ T cells in melanoma reportedly had diverse differentiation states. A reported correlation linked neoantigen-specific CD4+ T cells to CD8+, macrophage and B cell function.

V was clipped by 8 bases and J by 2 bases, with 13 bases between them. The CDR3 extends over 13 amino acids. Germline V lookup: CDR1 SGHRS, CDR2 YFSETQ. TCRdb's copy holds only in-frame clones and misses some; the assay was immunoSEQ multiplex PCR. The sample carries over 6,500 clones, roughly two thirds recorded once. This clone was counted only a few times. Antigen specificity is unknown. The chain joins TRBV5-1 to TRBJ2-5; D perhaps matches TRBD2 (5 bases). The clonotype comes from a human donor with melanoma. Sequencing was performed on cells from a culture (not recorded whether cultured in vitro). The CDR3 DNA is TGCGCCAGTACGCCGGACTGGCAAGAGACCCAGTACTTC. Encoded protein: CASTPDWQETQYF.